This T cell receptor (beta chain) was identified during a study of OX40 agonist ivuxolimab in advanced cancers. Study-wide context: Three patients responded partially, comprising one with hepatocellular carcinoma and two with cutaneous melanoma. Study results and limitations: The study found that CD8+ T cells averaged more expanded clones than CD4+.

Regarding this clone: The antigen is not known.

Measured with immunoSEQ multiplex PCR; TCRdb has only the in-frame clones, and not every one. The sample has around 83,000 clones, 91% seen once. Trimming pared 2 bases from V and 6 bases from J, leaving 15 bases between. The CDR3 contains 14 residues. Germline V CDR1 and CDR2: SGHNT, YYREEE (reference sequence). The TCR was taken from an adult with an advanced solid tumor such as melanoma, head and neck, liver or kidney cancer. The material sequenced was CD4+ or CD8+ T cells sorted from blood, taken in a trial of the OX40 agonist ivuxolimab. The V gene is TRBV5-4, the J gene TRBJ2-7, with D possibly TRBD1 on 5 matching bases. This CDR3 is CASSFVPRGSEQYF. As DNA, the CDR3 is TGTGCCAGCAGCTTCGTACCAAGGGGTTCCGAGCAGTACTTC.